This T cell receptor beta chain was captured in a study of T cell changes during pregnancy in multiple sclerosis. The table came from immunoSEQ multiplex PCR; TCRdb's copy has only in-frame clones and leaves some out. The sample has 45,000 or so clones, about 91% seen once. This clonotype was sampled from a female donor with multiple sclerosis, enrolled in a pregnancy study. The specimen comprised CD8+ T cells from peripheral blood mononuclear cells, sampled after pregnancy.

CDR3 residues: CASSLGTGSNQPQHF. Here the CDR3 DNA reads TGTGCCAGTAGTCTGGGGACAGGGAGCAATCAGCCCCAGCATTTT. The gene calls are TRBV19 and TRBJ1-5; 9 bases are shared with TRBD1. The CDR3 sequence is 15 residues long. Germline V gene lookup returns CDR1 LNHDA and CDR2 SQIVND (reference sequence). Trimming at V came to 5 bases and at J to 1 base, leaving 3 bases not matched to a gene.